The source of this T cell receptor beta chain is a study of cytomegalovirus exposure and HLA in healthy donors. Each donor was nominally healthy when sampled (though unrecorded immune exposures were likely). This CDR3 has 15 residues. Germline V lookup: CDR1 LGHNA, CDR2 YNFKEQ. Between the trimmed V and J ends, which lost 4 bases and 3 bases, there was a span of 12 bases. A multiplex PCR was run with 60 Vbeta primers and 13 Jbeta primers. The repertoire was sequenced with immunoSEQ multiplex PCR; TCRdb's copy has only in-frame clones and lacks some. This sample's table reports approximately 150,000 clones.

Source material: PBMCs. The J gene is TRBJ2-2, the V gene TRBV4-2, with a weak D call TRBD1 (6 bases). This TCR came from a woman aged 45 to 65 in good health and CMV-seronegative. CDR3 in amino acids: CASSPLAGDTGELFF. DNA for the CDR3: TGTGCCAGCAGCCCCCTGGCAGGGGACACCGGGGAGCTGTTTTTT.